The 16 T cell receptor beta chains presented below share a single source sample, sequenced in a study of Graves' ophthalmopathy and Graves' hyperthyroidism (dated by TCRdb to the late 2010s). The instrument was an Illumina HiSeq 2000. TCR beta CDR3 regions were amplified from RNA transcripts for repertoire sequencing. HTBI primers and the Qiagen OneStep RT-PCR kit were used in a first-round RT-PCR, which was followed by a second-round multiplex PCR, size selection and purification. TCRdb reprocessed the public reads (quality trimming at Q25 with fastp, clone calling with MiXCR) and kept in-frame beta chains. One record per CDR3 amino acid sequence lists the most common genes and DNA. This sample lists just over 600,000 distinct CDR3 sequences; around a fifth were detected once. The biggest ten clones account for more than 5.5% of the sample. Sequencing was done on a sample of peripheral blood. The receptor source for this set is a woman under 30 with stable Graves' hyperthyroidism. Some clones in this sample may be carry-over from other donors' samples. Donor details come from another sample of the same person, matched by shared clones.

This clonotype was found many times. The chain couples TRBV6-5 to TRBJ1-2; unclear D gene. V was shortened by 0 bases and J by 7 bases, with 9 bases between the two germline ends. This CDR3 contains 13 residues. Germline CDR1 reads MNHEY; CDR2 reads SVGAGI. The CDR3 reads CASSYSVGFGYTF. The DNA of the CDR3 is TGTGCCAGCAGTTACTCGGTGGGGTTTGGCTACACCTTC.

This clonotype was counted at least ten times. The V call is TRBV6-2 or TRBV6-3, the J call TRBJ2-3, with D perhaps TRBD1 or TRBD2 (5 bases each). The CDR3 runs to 15 residues. CDR1 and CDR2 (germline): MNHEY, SVGEGT. Trimming left V 6 bases short and J 1 base short, with 14 bases between. The CDR3 loop is CASSPGTYRTDTQYF. Here the CDR3 DNA reads TGTGCCAGCAGCCCCGGGACCTATCGCACAGATACGCAGTATTTT.

This clonotype was picked up a small number of times. The V call is TRBV2, the J call TRBJ2-2; D perhaps matches TRBD2 (6 bases). V was cut by 2 bases and J by 13 bases, with 11 bases left in between. CDR1 is SNHLY, CDR2 FYNNEI, per germline. The CDR3 has 12 residues. CDR3 in DNA: TGTGCCAGCAGTGAATTCGGGACTGGGCTGTTTTTT. Residues: CASSEFGTGLFF.

This clonotype came up many times. The chain uses TRBV20-1 and TRBJ1-1, with D unclear. Germline V gives CDR1 DFQATT, CDR2 SNEGSKA (reference sequence). V gave up 2 bases and J gave up 1 base, with 8 bases separating them. CDR3 length: 13 residues. The DNA of the CDR3 is TGCAGTGCTAGATCGGATGGGAACACTGAAGCTTTCTTT. As protein: CSARSDGNTEAFF.

This clonotype was picked up a small number of times. The DNA for the CDR3 is TGCAGCGTTGAAATGCGAGGAGCGGACACTGAAGCTTTCTTT. This sequence encodes CSVEMRGADTEAFF. This sequence joins TRBV29-1 and TRBJ1-1; D is unresolved. Germline values: CDR1 SQVTM, CDR2 ANQGSEA. This CDR3 comprises 14 residues. The V and J ends lost 2 bases and 3 bases respectively, with 13 bases between them. The full variable domain, its missing parts supplied by reference TRBV29-1 and TRBJ1-1, is SAVISQKPSRDICQRGTSLTIQCQVDSQVTMMFWYRQQPGQSLTLIATANQGSEATYESGFVIDKFPISRPNLTFSTLTVSNMSPEDSSIYLCSVEMRGADTEAFFGQGTRLTVV.

The sample holds many counts of this clonotype. The rearrangement joins TRBV27 to TRBJ2-7, with TRBD2 matching 7 bases. CDR3 length: 14 residues. From germline, CDR1 is MNHEY and CDR2 SMNVEV (reference sequence). After removal of 2 bases from V and 4 bases from J, the junction contained 5 bases not matched to a gene. CDR3 nucleotides: TGTGCCAGCAGTTTACGAGGGAGGGGATACGAGCAGTACTTC. It codes for CASSLRGRGYEQYF.

V usage is TRBV11-2 and J usage is TRBJ2-7, with no clear D. V lost 2 bases and J 6 bases, leaving 17 bases between the germline ends. CDR3 length: 15 residues. CDR1 is SGHAT, CDR2 FQNNGV, per germline. CDR3 DNA: TGTGCCAGCAGCTTATCGGGCCTCTTGTCGGGCGAGCAGTACTTC. Its protein product is CASSLSGLLSGEQYF.

This clonotype has ten or more counts. The rearrangement joins TRBV7-8 to TRBJ1-2; D unclear. The V gene's germline CDR1 is SGHVS and CDR2 FQNEAQ. The V and J ends lost 1 base and 6 bases respectively, with 9 bases between them. The CDR3 covers 13 residues. CDR3 sequence: CASSLDRTDGYTF. Written as DNA, the CDR3 is TGTGCCAGCAGCTTAGATAGGACTGATGGCTACACCTTC.

To note about this clonotype: This clone may be a read error of a much larger clone one base away. The rearrangement uses TRBV30 and TRBJ1-1; 7 bases align to TRBD1. Germline-derived CDR1 and CDR2 are GTSNPN and SVGIG (reference sequence). This CDR3 contains 14 residues. The DNA for the CDR3 is TGTGCCTGGGGACAGGAAAGATCGAACACTGAAGCTTGCTTT. Encoded protein: CAWGQERSNTEACF.

At least ten counts were recorded for this clonotype. This chain links TRBV6-5 with TRBJ2-7; D gene ambiguous. This CDR3 region has 13 residues. The V and J ends lost 0 bases and 4 bases respectively, with 7 bases between them. Germline V gives CDR1 MNHEY, CDR2 SVGAGI. Here the CDR3 DNA reads TGTGCCAGCAGTTACTCGTTGATATACGAGCAGTACTTC. Its protein is CASSYSLIYEQYF.

This clonotype was seen at least ten times. The V call is TRBV5-1, the J call TRBJ2-5; the match to TRBD2 covers 9 bases. CDR1 is SGHRS and CDR2 is YFSETQ in the germline V gene. The ends lost 2 bases at V and 2 bases at J; junction bases unmatched: 4. The CDR3 contains 15 residues. DNA of the CDR3: TGCGCCAGCAGCTTAGGCGGGAGGGGACAAGAGACCCAGTACTTC. It codes for CASSLGGRGQETQYF.

This clonotype has a handful of counts. J is TRBJ2-7 and V is TRBV12-3 or TRBV12-4; D is perhaps TRBD1 (6 bases). V dropped 2 bases and J dropped 6 bases, with 14 bases sitting between them. This CDR3 is built from 14 residues. CDR3 sequence: CASSLSTGRVEQYF. The CDR3 bases are TGTGCCAGCAGTTTATCGACAGGACGCGTCGAGCAGTACTTC.

This clonotype was detected many times. The chain has TRBV6-2 or TRBV6-3 and TRBJ1-5; perhaps TRBD1 as D (5 bases). CDR3 length: 15 amino acids. Trimming removed 4 bases from V and 5 bases from J, with 15 bases in between. CDR1 MNHEY and CDR2 SVGEGT come from the germline V gene. The CDR3 protein is CASSCGRENYQPQHF. The CDR3 DNA reads as TGTGCCAGCAGTTGTGGCAGGGAGAATTATCAGCCCCAGCATTTT.

There are a few counts of this clonotype. The CDR3 does not close with the conserved phenylalanine or tryptophan, likely indicating a read error. This chain connects TRBV20-1 to TRBJ2-7; D could derive from TRBD1 or TRBD2 (5 bases each). V shed 4 bases and J shed 2 bases, with 12 bases lying between them. The CDR3 spans 13 residues. CDR1 and CDR2 (germline): DFQATT, SNEGSKA (reference sequence). DNA for the CDR3: TGCAGTGCTAATCGGGACGGACCCTACGAGCAGTACTAC. The encoded protein is CSANRDGPYEQYY.

This clonotype appeared many times. The chain recombines TRBV30 with TRBJ1-1, with 7 bases lining up with TRBD1. The CDR3 is 12 amino acids. Germline values: CDR1 GTSNPN, CDR2 SVGIG (reference sequence). V lost 4 bases to trimming and J lost 7 bases; unmatched junction nucleotides: 6. This CDR3 is CAWMGTELEAFF. Here the CDR3 DNA reads TGTGCCTGGATGGGGACAGAGCTTGAAGCTTTCTTT. Filled out from reference TRBV30 and TRBJ1-1, the complete variable domain reads SQTIHQWPATLVQPVGSPLSLECTVEGTSNPNLYWYRQAAGRGLQLLFYSVGIGQISSEVPQNLSASRPQDRQFILSSKKLLLSDSGFYLCAWMGTELEAFFGQGTRLTVV.

This chain joins TRBV27 and TRBJ1-5; 8 positions agree with TRBD1. Trimming removed 5 bases from V and 1 base from J; junction bases left unmatched: 4. From germline, CDR1 is MNHEY and CDR2 SMNVEV (reference sequence). This CDR3 has 15 amino acids. CDR3 nucleotide sequence: TGTGCCAGCAGTCGCAGGGGGCGAAGCAATCAGCCCCAGCATTTT. It is translated as CASSRRGRSNQPQHF.